These T cell receptor beta chains were read from a single sample in a study of regulatory T cells in long-lasting Graves disease. TCRdb ran MiXCR on the multiplex PCR reads and lists one entry per CDR3 protein. The sample has about 530,000 distinct CDR3 sequences; about 15% are singletons. The sample was also reused in another study, on T cells in Graves' hyperthyroidism and ophthalmopathy.

The sequencing here drew on peripheral blood mononuclear cells (PBMCs), taken at new diagnosis, from a patient treated with antithyroid drugs. Receptors were obtained from a woman between 40 and 65 years old with Graves disease. CDR3s include the opening cysteine and the closing phenylalanine or tryptophan. The D gene is left open where the match is weak. The listing skips clone size in some rows; elsewhere it reads once, few, many or a size class.

NA,TRBJ1-5,TRBV3-1,many,CASRGTGNQPQHF,TGTGCCAGCAGAGGGACGGGAAATCAGCCCCAGCATTTT
NA,TRBJ2-5,TRBV14,NA,CASSQDRSLQETQYF,TGTGCCAGCAGCCAAGACAGGAGTCTTCAAGAGACCCAGTACTTC
TRBD1,TRBJ1-6,TRBV5-6,many,CASSPGQVYNSPLHF,TGTGCCAGCAGCCCAGGACAGGTGTATAATTCACCCCTCCACTTT
NA,TRBJ2-2,TRBV19,NA,CASSLTQGGGWETGELFF,TGTGCCAGTAGCCTCACCCAGGGGGGGGGCTGGGAGACCGGGGAGCTGTTTTTT
TRBD2,TRBJ2-4,TRBV9,few,CASSVGWLAGGQSNIQYF,TGTGCCAGCAGCGTAGGTTGGCTAGCGGGGGGGCAGTCGAACATTCAGTACTTC
NA,TRBJ1-6,TRBV11-3,NA,CASRLGSGGENNSPLHF,TGTGCCAGCAGGCTAGGCTCGGGGGGGGAGAATAATTCACCCCTCCACTTT
NA,TRBJ1-2,TRBV10-3,NA,CAISDGGDGYTF,TGTGCCATCAGTGATGGAGGGGATGGCTACACCTTC
NA,TRBJ2-3,TRBV6-2/TRBV6-3,few,CASSYSAGGNTDTQYF,TGTGCCAGCAGTTACAGCGCTGGGGGAAACACAGATACGCAGTATTTT
TRBD2,TRBJ2-4,TRBV11-2,many,CASSLELAGAGVNIQYF,TGTGCCAGCAGCTTAGAGTTGGCGGGAGCGGGGGTAAACATTCAGTACTTC
NA,TRBJ1-2,TRBV6-2/TRBV6-3,many,CASSLGGVGIYTF,TGTGCCAGCAGTTTGGGCGGGGTTGGGATCTACACCTTC
NA,TRBJ1-1,TRBV4-1,NA,CASSQVLQNTEAFF,TGCGCCAGCAGCCAAGTCCTTCAGAACACTGAAGCTTTCTTT
NA,TRBJ2-3,TRBV7-9,many,CASSLDTSTDTQYF,TGTGCCAGCAGTTTAGACACTAGCACAGATACGCAGTATTTT
TRBD1,TRBJ1-5,TRBV28,many,CAANPPGQGRNQPQHF,TGTGCCGCCAACCCCCCCGGACAGGGCCGCAATCAGCCCCAGCATTTT